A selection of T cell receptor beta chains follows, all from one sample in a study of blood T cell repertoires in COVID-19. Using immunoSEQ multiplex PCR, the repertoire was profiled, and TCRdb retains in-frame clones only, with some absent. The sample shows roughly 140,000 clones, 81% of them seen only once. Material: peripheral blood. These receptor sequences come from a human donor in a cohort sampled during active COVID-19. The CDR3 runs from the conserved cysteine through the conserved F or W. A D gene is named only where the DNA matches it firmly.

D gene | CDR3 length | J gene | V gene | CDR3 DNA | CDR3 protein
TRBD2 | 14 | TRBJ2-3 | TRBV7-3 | TGTGCCAGCAGCTCAGGACTAGCCGGGGGTACGCAGTATTTT | CASSSGLAGGTQYF
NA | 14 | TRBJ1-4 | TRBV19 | TGTGCCAGTAGCATAGACAGAACAAATGAAAAACTGTTTTTT | CASSIDRTNEKLFF
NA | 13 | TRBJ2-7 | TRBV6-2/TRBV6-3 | TGTGCCAGCAGTTACGCAGATGTGTACGAGCAGTACTTC | CASSYADVYEQYF
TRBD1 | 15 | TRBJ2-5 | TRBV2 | TGTGCCAGCAATGAGGATGCAGGGGGCCTAGAGACCCAGTACTTC | CASNEDAGGLETQYF
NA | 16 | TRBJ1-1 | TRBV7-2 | TGTGCCAGCAGCTACCGACAGGCCAATATGAACACTGAAGCTTTCTTT | CASSYRQANMNTEAFF
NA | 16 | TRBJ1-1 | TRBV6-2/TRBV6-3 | TGTGCCAGCAGTTATCGGGGTGACAAGAAAAACACTGAAGCTTTCTTT | CASSYRGDKKNTEAFF
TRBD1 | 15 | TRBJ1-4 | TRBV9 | TGTGCCAGCAGCGCATCCGGGACAGGGCCTGAAAAACTGTTTTTT | CASSASGTGPEKLFF
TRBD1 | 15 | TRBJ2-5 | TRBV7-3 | TGTGCCAGCAGCTTAGGGACAGGGGGCTGGGAGACCCAGTACTTC | CASSLGTGGWETQYF
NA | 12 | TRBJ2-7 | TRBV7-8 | TGTGCCAGCAGCTTAGTAGCCTACGAGCAGTACTTC | CASSLVAYEQYF
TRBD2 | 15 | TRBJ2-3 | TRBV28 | TGTGCCAGCAGTTTACTAGCGGGTAACACAGATACGCAGTATTTT | CASSLLAGNTDTQYF
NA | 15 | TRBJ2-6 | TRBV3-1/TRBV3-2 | TGTGCCAGCAGCCAACCTAGCGCTGGGGCCAACGTCCTGACTTTC | CASSQPSAGANVLTF
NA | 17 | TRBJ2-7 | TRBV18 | TGTGCCAGCTCGCCAAGCGACGTCCAAGGGGCTCGGGACGAGCAGTACTTC | CASSPSDVQGARDEQYF
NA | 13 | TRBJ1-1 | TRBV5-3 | TGTGCCAGAAGCTGCCCAGGGTCTACTGAAGCTTTCTTT | CARSCPGSTEAFF
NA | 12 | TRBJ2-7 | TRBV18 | TGTGCCAGCTCACCTAACTCCTACGAGCAGTACTTC | CASSPNSYEQYF
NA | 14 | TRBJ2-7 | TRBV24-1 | TGTGCCACCAGCCAGGAGGGTAATTATGTTGGGCAGTACTTC | CATSQEGNYVGQYF